This entry concerns a single T cell receptor (beta chain). What it recognizes is unknown. Germline CDR1 MGHDK, CDR2 SYGVNS. V shed 6 bases and J shed 4 bases, with 15 bases lying between them. The CDR3 runs 14 residues. The sample comes from a study of T cells in Graves' hyperthyroidism and ophthalmopathy. General study findings and limits: Patients with ophthalmopathy were separated from those with stable hyperthyroidism by a 13 V-J model. Among clonotypes expanded in thyroid above 0.001, most were also found in blood.

No ophthalmopathy progression within 18 months constituted stable Graves' hyperthyroidism. These patients, aged 18 to 65, had recently diagnosed hyperthyroidism lasting under 2 months. Amplified TCR beta CDR3 regions came from RNA transcripts. A first-round RT-PCR of the TCR CDR3 used the HTBI primer set. TCRdb reprocessed the multiplex PCR reads via MiXCR and lists one record per CDR3 protein. This sample has approximately 590,000 distinct CDR3 sequences, with more than 45% found just once. This sequence joins TRBV25-1 and TRBJ1-2; D is perhaps TRBD1 (6 bases). The TCR comes from a woman between 18 and 29 years old with Graves' hyperthyroidism. The specimen sequenced was peripheral blood or thyroid tissue (not recorded which). CDR3 DNA: TGTGCCAGCAGCCGAGACGACAGGACCTATGGCTACACCTTC. Translating gives CASSRDDRTYGYTF.